The T cell receptor beta chain described here comes from a study of Tregs in tolerant kidney transplant recipients. Findings and limits, study-wide: Nucleotide sequences could not be compared across some patients' samples due to primer changes. Tregs expanded with activated donor B cells seemed most donor-specific. No direct test of biological reproducibility was done here.

The CDR3 has 15 residues. Trimming took off 1 base at V and 5 bases at J, with 14 bases between the two ends. The V gene's germline CDR1 is SNHLY and CDR2 FYNNEI. Data came from immunoSEQ multiplex PCR; TCRdb stores just in-frame clones and leaves some out. The sample lists 90,000 to 130,000 clones, roughly 89% occurring once. To note about this clone: Its antigen is still unknown.

This clonotype was sampled from a human donor who received a combined kidney and bone marrow transplant. Sample: CD4+ T cells from blood, taken before the transplant. The V call is TRBV2, the J call TRBJ2-5; D is possibly TRBD2 (6 bases). The CDR3 coding sequence is TGTGCCAGCAGTGAAGGCCTCGGTCTAGCGGAGACCCAGTACTTC. It yields the protein CASSEGLGLAETQYF.